The rows below give T cell receptor beta chains drawn from one sample of a study of Graves' ophthalmopathy and Graves' hyperthyroidism. TCRdb independently ran MiXCR on the multiplex PCR reads; one entry per CDR3 protein. This sample has about 370,000 distinct CDR3 sequences, with about a sixth found just once. The sample was peripheral blood. The receptors were gathered from an adult woman with stable Graves' hyperthyroidism. Both conserved end residues are part of each CDR3. The order of the fields is V gene, J gene, D gene, CDR3 protein. A D gene is named only where the DNA matches it firmly.

TRBV19	TRBJ2-7	-	CASSIRAGPYEQYF
TRBV6-1	TRBJ2-7	-	CASSEGPGNYEQYF
TRBV27	TRBJ2-7	TRBD2	CATLPRTSGSYSEQYF
TRBV29-1	TRBJ1-1	TRBD1	CSVRQGFSAFF
TRBV6-2/TRBV6-3	TRBJ1-1	-	CASRPMNTEAFF
TRBV5-4	TRBJ2-2	-	CASSRLGAPPGELFF
TRBV2	TRBJ1-2	TRBD1	CASSLDRGLYGYTF
TRBV20-1	TRBJ2-5	-	CSAYGGAVVQETQYF
TRBV28	TRBJ2-5	TRBD2	CASSPQLAGQQETQYF
TRBV27	TRBJ2-7	-	CASSYQKEEGLYEQYF
TRBV11-2	TRBJ1-6	-	CASSARQASSYNSPLHF
TRBV4-3	TRBJ2-7	-	CASSQERGLEQYF
TRBV6-2/TRBV6-3	TRBJ2-5	-	CASSYIGVSRRGETQYF
TRBV6-1	TRBJ2-5	-	CASNSWEETQYF
TRBV6-5	TRBJ2-7	-	CASGNPGQSYEQYF
TRBV19	TRBJ1-5	-	CASRGLGGNQPQHF
TRBV28	TRBJ2-5	TRBD2	CASSPRTSGTETQYF
TRBV29-1	TRBJ2-2	TRBD1	CSVTGATGELFF
TRBV12-3/TRBV12-4	TRBJ2-7	-	CASSRRGYGSYEQYF
TRBV6-1	TRBJ1-2	-	CASSPPLGEGYGYTF
TRBV19	TRBJ1-1	TRBD1	CASSFGLGQINLNTEAFF
TRBV4-3	TRBJ2-2	-	CASSHPYGGANTGELFF
TRBV15	TRBJ2-5	TRBD2	CATSRDDLLAGVLETQYF
TRBV11-2	TRBJ2-7	-	CASSLVDGGFEQYF
TRBV4-3	TRBJ2-5	-	CASSLSWRGRETQYF
TRBV5-1	TRBJ2-2	-	CASSLAVSNTGELFF
TRBV12-3/TRBV12-4	TRBJ2-7	-	CASSDLAGARREQYF
TRBV6-1	TRBJ1-1	-	CASVDSGGGNTEAFF
TRBV7-2	TRBJ1-1	-	CASSKGVNTEAFF
TRBV11-2	TRBJ1-3	-	CASSLGGKYFSGNTIYF
TRBV2	TRBJ1-1	-	CASSSQDGNTDAFF
TRBV3-1	TRBJ2-2	-	CASSPNQRTGELFF
TRBV19	TRBJ2-5	TRBD1	CASLDRGQETQYF
TRBV20-1	TRBJ2-7	TRBD2	CSARAPSGYEQYF
TRBV7-2	TRBJ2-7	TRBD2	CASSPEGLARLYEQYF
TRBV27	TRBJ2-7	-	CASSFKESYEQYF
TRBV6-2/TRBV6-3	TRBJ1-5	TRBD1	CASRQMTGVNQPQHF
TRBV20-1	TRBJ2-5	-	CSSTRTGQETQYF
TRBV6-2/TRBV6-3	TRBJ1-5	-	CASSYSRTVALPQHF
TRBV29-1	TRBJ1-1	-	CSVWENTEAFF
TRBV28	TRBJ2-7	-	CASRARTYPYEQYF
TRBV6-2/TRBV6-3	TRBJ1-1	-	CASRLKGTEAFF
TRBV30	TRBJ2-7	TRBD2	CAWSVPSGNFYEQYF
TRBV27	TRBJ1-4	-	CASSGSRTNEKLFF
TRBV20-1	TRBJ2-5	TRBD2	CSAPPSGYIQETQYF
TRBV27	TRBJ1-1	TRBD1	CASSFFSGTVNTEAFF
TRBV19	TRBJ2-5	TRBD2	CASSDGREETQYF
TRBV12-5	TRBJ1-1	-	CASGLPNTEAFF
TRBV12-3/TRBV12-4	TRBJ2-7	-	CASSAVKPYDQYF
TRBV7-9	TRBJ2-7	-	CASSSGQRLYEQYF
TRBV24-1	TRBJ1-5	-	CATSASMNQPQHF
TRBV20-1	TRBJ2-7	-	CSAQPISGQPDYEQYF
TRBV12-3/TRBV12-4	TRBJ2-7	-	CASSPIGVDYEQYF
TRBV6-2/TRBV6-3	TRBJ2-7	-	CASSRRVISYDQYF
TRBV2	TRBJ1-2	-	CASSGGWARAHYGYTF
TRBV12-3/TRBV12-4	TRBJ2-7	-	CASSLWTQEQYF
TRBV12-5	TRBJ2-2	-	CASGLVLRLTANTGELFF
TRBV20-1	TRBJ2-5	TRBD2	CSASHREGEETQYF
TRBV24-1	TRBJ2-7	TRBD1	CATSADRGSSYEQYF
TRBV27	TRBJ2-7	-	CASSLYGLPADEQYF